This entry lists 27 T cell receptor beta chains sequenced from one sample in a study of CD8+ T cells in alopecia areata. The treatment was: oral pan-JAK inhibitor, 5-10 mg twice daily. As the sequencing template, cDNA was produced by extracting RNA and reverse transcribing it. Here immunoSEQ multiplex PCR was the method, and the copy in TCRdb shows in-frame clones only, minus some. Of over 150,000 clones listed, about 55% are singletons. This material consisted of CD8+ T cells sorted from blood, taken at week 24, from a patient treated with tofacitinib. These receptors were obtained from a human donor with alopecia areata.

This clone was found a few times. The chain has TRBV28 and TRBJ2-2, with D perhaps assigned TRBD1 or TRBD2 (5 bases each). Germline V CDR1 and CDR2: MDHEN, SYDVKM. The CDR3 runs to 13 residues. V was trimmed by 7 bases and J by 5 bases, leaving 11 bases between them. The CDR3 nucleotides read TGTGCCAGCAACCCTGGGGGAACCGGGGAGCTGTTTTTT. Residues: CASNPGGTGELFF. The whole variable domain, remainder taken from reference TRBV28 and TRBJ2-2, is DVKVTQSSRYLVKRTGEKVFLECVQDMDHENMFWYRQDPGLGLRLIYFSYDVKMKEKGDIPEGYSVSREKKERFSLILESASTNQTSMYLCASNPGGTGELFFGEGSRLTVL.

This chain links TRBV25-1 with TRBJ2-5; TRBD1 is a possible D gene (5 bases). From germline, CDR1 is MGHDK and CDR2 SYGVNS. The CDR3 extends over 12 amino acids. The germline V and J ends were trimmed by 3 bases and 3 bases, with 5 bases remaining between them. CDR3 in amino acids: CASSDREETQYF. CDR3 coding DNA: TGTGCCAGCAGTGACAGGGAAGAGACCCAGTACTTC.

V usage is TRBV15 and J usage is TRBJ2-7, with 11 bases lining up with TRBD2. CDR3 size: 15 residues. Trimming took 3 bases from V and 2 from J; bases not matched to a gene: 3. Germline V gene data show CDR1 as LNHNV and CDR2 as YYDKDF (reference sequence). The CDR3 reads CATSRTSGATYEQYF. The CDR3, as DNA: TGTGCCACCAGCAGGACTAGCGGGGCCACCTACGAGCAGTACTTC.

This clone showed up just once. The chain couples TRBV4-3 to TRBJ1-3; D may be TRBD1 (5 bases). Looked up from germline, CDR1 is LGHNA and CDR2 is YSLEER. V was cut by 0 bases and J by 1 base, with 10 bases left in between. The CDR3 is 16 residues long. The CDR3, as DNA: TGCGCCAGCAGCCAAGATGGGGGGATATCTGGAAACACCATATATTTT. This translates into CASSQDGGISGNTIYF.

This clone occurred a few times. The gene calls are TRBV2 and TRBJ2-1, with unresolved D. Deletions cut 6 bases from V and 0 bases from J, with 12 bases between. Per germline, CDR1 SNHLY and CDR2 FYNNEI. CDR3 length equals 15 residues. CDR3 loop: CASRAESSSYNEQFF. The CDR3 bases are TGTGCCAGCAGGGCTGAGAGCAGCTCCTACAATGAGCAGTTCTTC.

Written as DNA, the CDR3 is TGTGCCAGCAGCGCGGGACAGCAAAACTATGGCTACACCTTC. Translated, it gives CASSAGQQNYGYTF. The chain uses TRBV5-4 and TRBJ1-2; TRBD1 aligns across 7 bases. J gave up 2 bases and V 4 bases, and 5 bases lay outside the gene matches. This CDR3 comprises 14 residues. Germline V gives CDR1 SGHNT, CDR2 YYREEE (reference sequence).

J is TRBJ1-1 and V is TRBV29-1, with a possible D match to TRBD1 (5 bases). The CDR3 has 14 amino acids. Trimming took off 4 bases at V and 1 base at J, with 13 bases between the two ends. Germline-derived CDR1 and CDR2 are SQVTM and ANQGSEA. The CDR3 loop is CSVVGVQGNTEAFF. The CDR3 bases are TGCAGCGTTGTGGGGGTTCAAGGGAACACTGAAGCTTTCTTT.

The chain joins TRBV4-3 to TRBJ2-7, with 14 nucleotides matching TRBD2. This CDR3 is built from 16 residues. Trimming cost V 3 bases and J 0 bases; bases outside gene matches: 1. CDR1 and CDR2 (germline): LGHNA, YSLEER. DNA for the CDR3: TGCGCCAGCAGCCAGGGGACTAGCGGGGGCTCCTACGAGCAGTACTTC. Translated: CASSQGTSGGSYEQYF.

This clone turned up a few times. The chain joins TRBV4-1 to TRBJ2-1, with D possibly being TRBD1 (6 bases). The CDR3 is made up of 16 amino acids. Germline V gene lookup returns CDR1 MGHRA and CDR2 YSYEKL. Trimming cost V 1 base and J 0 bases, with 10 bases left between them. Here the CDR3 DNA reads TGCGCCAGCAGCCAAGCGGACAGTCTCTCCTACAATGAGCAGTTCTTC. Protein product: CASSQADSLSYNEQFF.

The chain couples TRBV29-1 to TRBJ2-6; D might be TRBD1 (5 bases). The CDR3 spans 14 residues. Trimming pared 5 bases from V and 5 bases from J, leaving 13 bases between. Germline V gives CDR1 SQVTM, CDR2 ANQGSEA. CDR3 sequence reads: CSVSDTERANVLTF. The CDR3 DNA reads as TGCAGCGTTTCGGACACCGAGAGGGCCAACGTCCTGACTTTC. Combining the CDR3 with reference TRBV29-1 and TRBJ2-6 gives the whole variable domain SAVISQKPSRDICQRGTSLTIQCQVDSQVTMMFWYRQQPGQSLTLIATANQGSEATYESGFVIDKFPISRPNLTFSTLTVSNMSPEDSSIYLCSVSDTERANVLTFGAGSRLTVL.

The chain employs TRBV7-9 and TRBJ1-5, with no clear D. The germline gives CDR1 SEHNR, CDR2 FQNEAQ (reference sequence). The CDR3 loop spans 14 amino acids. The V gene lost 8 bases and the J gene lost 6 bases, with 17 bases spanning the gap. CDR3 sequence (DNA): TGTGCCAGCTCAGCGGAGGGAATCGGTCAGCCCCAGCATTTT. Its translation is CASSAEGIGQPQHF.

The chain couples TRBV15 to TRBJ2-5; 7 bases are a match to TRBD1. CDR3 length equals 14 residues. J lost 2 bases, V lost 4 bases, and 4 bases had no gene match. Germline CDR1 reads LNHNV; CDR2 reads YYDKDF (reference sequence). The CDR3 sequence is CATSTGTEQETQYF. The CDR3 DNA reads TGTGCCACCAGCACCGGGACAGAACAAGAGACCCAGTACTTC. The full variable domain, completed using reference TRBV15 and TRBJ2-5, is DAMVIQNPRYQVTQFGKPVTLSCSQTLNHNVMYWYQQKSSQAPKLLFHYYDKDFNNEADTPDNFQSRRPNTSFCFLDIRSPGLGDTAMYLCATSTGTEQETQYFGPGTRLLVL.

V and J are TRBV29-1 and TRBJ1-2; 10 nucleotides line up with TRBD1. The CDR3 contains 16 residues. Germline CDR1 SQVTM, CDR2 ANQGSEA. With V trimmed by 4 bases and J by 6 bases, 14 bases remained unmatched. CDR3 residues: CSVVDPVSGTGDGYTF. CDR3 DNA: TGCAGCGTTGTAGACCCCGTTTCCGGGACAGGGGATGGCTACACCTTC. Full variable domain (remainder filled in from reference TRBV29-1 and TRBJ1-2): SAVISQKPSRDICQRGTSLTIQCQVDSQVTMMFWYRQQPGQSLTLIATANQGSEATYESGFVIDKFPISRPNLTFSTLTVSNMSPEDSSIYLCSVVDPVSGTGDGYTFGSGTRLTVV.

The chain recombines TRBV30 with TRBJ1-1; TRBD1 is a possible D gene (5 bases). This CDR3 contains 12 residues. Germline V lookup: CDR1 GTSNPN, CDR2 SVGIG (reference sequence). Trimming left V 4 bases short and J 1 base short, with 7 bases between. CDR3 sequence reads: CAWIDRNTEAFF. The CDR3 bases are TGTGCCTGGATAGACAGGAACACTGAAGCTTTCTTT.

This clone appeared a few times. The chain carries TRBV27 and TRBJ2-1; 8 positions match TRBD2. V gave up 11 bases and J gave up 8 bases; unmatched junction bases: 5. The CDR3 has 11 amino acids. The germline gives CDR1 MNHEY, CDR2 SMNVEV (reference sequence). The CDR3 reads CAVTGGDEQFF. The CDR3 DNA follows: TGTGCCGTCACGGGGGGGGATGAGCAGTTCTTC.

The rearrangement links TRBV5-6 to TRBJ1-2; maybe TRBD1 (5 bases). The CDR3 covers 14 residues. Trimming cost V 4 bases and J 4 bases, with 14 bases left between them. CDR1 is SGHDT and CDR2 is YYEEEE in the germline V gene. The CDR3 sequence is CASSPGTFVYGYTF. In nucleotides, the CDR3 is TGTGCCAGCAGCCCGGGGACGTTTGTCTATGGCTACACCTTC.

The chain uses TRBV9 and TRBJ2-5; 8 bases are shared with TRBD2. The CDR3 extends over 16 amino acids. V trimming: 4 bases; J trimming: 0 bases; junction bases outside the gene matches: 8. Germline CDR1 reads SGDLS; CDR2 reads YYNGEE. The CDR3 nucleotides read TGTGCCAGCAGCTCTAGCGGGCAGCCCAACCAAGAGACCCAGTACTTC. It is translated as CASSSSGQPNQETQYF.

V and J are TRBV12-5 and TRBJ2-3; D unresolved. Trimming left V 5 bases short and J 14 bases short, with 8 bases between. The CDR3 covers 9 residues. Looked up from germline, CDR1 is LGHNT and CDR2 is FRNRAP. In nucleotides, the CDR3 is TGTGCTAGTGGTGGACGCCCGTATTTT. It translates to CASGGRPYF.

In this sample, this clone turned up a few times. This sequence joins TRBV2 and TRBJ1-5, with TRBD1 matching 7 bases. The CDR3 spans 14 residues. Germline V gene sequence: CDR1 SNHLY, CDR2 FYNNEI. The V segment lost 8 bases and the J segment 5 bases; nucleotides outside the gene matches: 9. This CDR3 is CASEKGGADQPQHF. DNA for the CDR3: TGTGCCAGCGAAAAAGGGGGCGCGGATCAGCCCCAGCATTTT.

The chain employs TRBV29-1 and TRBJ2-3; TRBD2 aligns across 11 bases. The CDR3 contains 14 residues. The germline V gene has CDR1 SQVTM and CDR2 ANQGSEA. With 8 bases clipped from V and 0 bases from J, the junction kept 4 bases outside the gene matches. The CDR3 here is CSCSGGVSTDTQYF. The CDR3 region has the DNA TGCAGCTGTAGCGGGGGGGTGAGCACAGATACGCAGTATTTT.

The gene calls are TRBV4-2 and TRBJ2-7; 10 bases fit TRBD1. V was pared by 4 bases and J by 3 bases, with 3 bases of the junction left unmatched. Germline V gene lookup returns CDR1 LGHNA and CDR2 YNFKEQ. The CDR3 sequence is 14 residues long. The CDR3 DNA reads TGTGCCAGCAGCCCCGGGACAGGGGTCTACGAGCAGTACTTC. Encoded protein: CASSPGTGVYEQYF.

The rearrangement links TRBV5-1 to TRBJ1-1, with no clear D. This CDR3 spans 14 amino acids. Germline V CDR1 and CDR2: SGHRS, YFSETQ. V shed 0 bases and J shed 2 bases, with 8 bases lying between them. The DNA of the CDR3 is TGCGCCAGCAGCTTGGCCGAGATTAACACTGAAGCTTTCTTT. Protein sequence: CASSLAEINTEAFF. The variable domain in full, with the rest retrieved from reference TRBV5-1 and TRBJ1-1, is KAGVTQTPRYLIKTRGQQVTLSCSPISGHRSVSWYQQTPGQGLQFLFEYFSETQRNKGNFPGRFSGRQFSNSRSEMNVSTLELGDSALYLCASSLAEINTEAFFGQGTRLTVV.

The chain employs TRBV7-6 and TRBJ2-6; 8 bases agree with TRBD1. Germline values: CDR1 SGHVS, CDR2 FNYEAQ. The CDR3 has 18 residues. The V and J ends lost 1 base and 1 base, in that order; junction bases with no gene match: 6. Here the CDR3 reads CASSLVDRGESGANVLTF. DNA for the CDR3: TGTGCCAGCAGCTTAGTAGACAGGGGAGAGTCTGGGGCCAACGTCCTGACTTTC.

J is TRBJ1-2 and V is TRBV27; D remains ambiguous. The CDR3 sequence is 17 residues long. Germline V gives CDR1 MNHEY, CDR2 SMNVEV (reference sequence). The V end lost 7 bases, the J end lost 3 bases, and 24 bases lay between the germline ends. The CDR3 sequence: CASTNPTTGRSDYGYTF. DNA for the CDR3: TGTGCCAGCACAAACCCAACAACGGGGAGAAGCGACTATGGCTACACCTTC.

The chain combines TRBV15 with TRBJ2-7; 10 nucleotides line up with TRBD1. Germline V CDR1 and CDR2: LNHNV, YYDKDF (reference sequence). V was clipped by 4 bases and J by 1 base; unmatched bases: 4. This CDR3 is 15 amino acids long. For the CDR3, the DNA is TGTGCCACCAGCAACGGACAGGGGGGATCCTACGAGCAGTACTTC. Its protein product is CATSNGQGGSYEQYF.

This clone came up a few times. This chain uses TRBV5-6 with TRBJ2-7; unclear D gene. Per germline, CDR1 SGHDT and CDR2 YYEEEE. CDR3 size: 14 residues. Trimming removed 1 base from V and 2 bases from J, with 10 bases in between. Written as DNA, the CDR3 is TGTGCCAGCAGCTTGATGGGGTCACCCTACGAGCAGTACTTC. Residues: CASSLMGSPYEQYF.

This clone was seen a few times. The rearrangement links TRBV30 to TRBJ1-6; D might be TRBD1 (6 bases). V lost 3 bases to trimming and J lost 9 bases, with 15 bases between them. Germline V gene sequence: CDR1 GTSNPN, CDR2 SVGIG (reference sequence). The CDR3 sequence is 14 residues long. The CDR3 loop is CAWSPTGLGSPLHF. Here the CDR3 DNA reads TGTGCCTGGAGCCCCACAGGGTTAGGTTCACCCCTCCACTTT.